This is a list of T cell receptor beta chains from one sample in a study of beta chain features in type 1 diabetes. Method: immunoSEQ multiplex PCR; TCRdb's copy keeps in-frame clones and lacks some. The sample yields 200,000 to 300,000 clones, around 21% seen once. Sequenced material: naive CD4+ T cells from blood. These TCRs come from a woman in her 40s with type 1 diabetes. The CDR3 runs from the conserved cysteine through the conserved F or W. A D gene is named only where the DNA matches it firmly.

J | D | V | CDR3
TRBJ1-3 | - | TRBV29-1 | CSGTGSGNTIYF
TRBJ2-7 | - | TRBV6-1 | CASSLERQGYEQYF
TRBJ1-3 | - | TRBV7-7 | CASSLAKRAGNTIYF
TRBJ2-7 | TRBD1 | TRBV4-1 | CASSHRPDRVGYEQYF
TRBJ2-1 | - | TRBV4-1 | CASSQGLPGAGNEQFF
TRBJ2-7 | TRBD2 | TRBV6-6 | CASSGRTSGYEQYF
TRBJ2-1 | - | TRBV2 | CASRRGANEQFF
TRBJ1-5 | TRBD1 | TRBV2 | CASRGGQGARQPQHF
TRBJ2-7 | - | TRBV7-2 | CASSWTPQTYEQYF
TRBJ2-7 | TRBD1 | TRBV7-9 | CASSSVVDRAYEQYF
TRBJ2-5 | - | TRBV7-3 | CASSLIVGVQETQYF
TRBJ2-5 | - | TRBV6-5 | CASSYSPTEPQETQYF
TRBJ1-1 | - | TRBV6-5 | CASSYGQMNTEAFF
TRBJ2-7 | - | TRBV6-5 | CASSYSNGYGTYEQYF